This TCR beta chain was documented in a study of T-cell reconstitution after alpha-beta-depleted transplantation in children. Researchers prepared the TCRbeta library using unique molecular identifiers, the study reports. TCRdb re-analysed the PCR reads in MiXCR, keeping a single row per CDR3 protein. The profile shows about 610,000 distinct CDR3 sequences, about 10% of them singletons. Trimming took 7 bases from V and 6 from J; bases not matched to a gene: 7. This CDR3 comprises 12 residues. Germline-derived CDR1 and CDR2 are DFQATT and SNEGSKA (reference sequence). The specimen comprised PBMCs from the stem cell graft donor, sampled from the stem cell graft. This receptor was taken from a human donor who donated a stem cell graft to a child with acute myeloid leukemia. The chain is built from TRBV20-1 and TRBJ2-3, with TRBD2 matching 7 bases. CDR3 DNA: TGCAGTGGGCGCGGGAGTGGGGATACGCAGTATTTT. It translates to CSGRGSGDTQYF.